This entry features one TCR beta chain sequence. The data belong to a study of blood T cell repertoires in COVID-19. On the study more broadly: The United States, Italy and Spain provided the acute and convalescent COVID-19 samples. The cDNA or gDNA used as material had been derived from T cells, B-cell-depleted T cells, or PBMCs.

V lost 3 bases to trimming and J lost 4 bases, with 5 bases between them. Germline assignment: CDR1 WNHNN and CDR2 SYGVQD (reference sequence). This CDR3 spans 12 amino acids. Original processing notes: Reference gene primers were amplified, and this amplification served to estimate nucleated cell counts. Generated by immunoSEQ multiplex PCR, the TCRdb table keeps only in-frame clones and is missing some. V, J and clone size derive from that table, while D and trimming were established from the DNA sequence. The profile shows fewer than 120,000 clones, over 65% of them singletons. Sequenced material: peripheral blood. This chain links TRBV10-1 with TRBJ2-3; D is unclear. The receptor's source is a woman aged 80 or over with acute or convalescent COVID-19. The DNA of the CDR3 is TGCGCCAGCAGTGATTCCGCAGATACGCAGTATTTT. Encoded protein: CASSDSADTQYF.